Below, 30 T cell receptor beta chains from the same sample are listed, as sequenced in a study of T cells in women clearing cervical HPV infection. Sequencing used immunoSEQ multiplex PCR; TCRdb keeps in-frame clones, though not all of them. Its clone listing holds about 36,000 clones. The sequenced material came from blood buffy coat. The receptors shown here come from a woman between 18 and 69 years old with a cervical HPV16 infection that either progressed to CIN3+ or cleared (not recorded which).

A word on this clone: The sequenced fragment ends 3 residues before the CDR3 boundary, so the rest is inferred from the germline J gene. J is TRBJ1-1 and V is TRBV5-1; 7 nucleotides agree with TRBD1. Trimming took 2 bases from V and 2 from J; bases not matched to a gene: 6. The CDR3 is 15 residues long. Germline loops: CDR1 SGHRS, CDR2 YFSETQ. Partial CDR3 DNA: TGCGCCAGCAGCTTAAATGACAGGGTTAACACTGAA. It translates to CASSLNDRVNTE. The CDR3 in its entirety is CASSLNDRVNTEAFF.

About this clone itself: The CDR3 is cut off 3 residues early in the read; its end comes from the germline J gene. This chain connects TRBV7-6 to TRBJ2-5; 9 bases agree with TRBD2. This CDR3 region has 16 residues. V was pared by 1 base and J by 4 bases, with 7 bases of the junction left unmatched. From germline, CDR1 is SGHVS and CDR2 FNYEAQ. CDR3 DNA, as far as it was read: TGTGCCAGCAGCTTAGGAGGGCGGGGGGGATTAGAGACC. This sequence encodes CASSLGGRGGLET. The full CDR3 is CASSLGGRGGLETQYF.

Comment on this clone: The read ends 3 residues shy of where the CDR3 ends; the end is completed using the germline J gene. V and J are TRBV6-1 and TRBJ2-5; D might be TRBD1 (5 bases). V was pared by 3 bases and J by 3 bases, with 14 bases between. The germline gives CDR1 MNHNS, CDR2 SASEGT. This CDR3 contains 15 residues. CDR3 sequence reads: CASSEPGYSKETQYF. Partial CDR3 DNA: TGTGCCAGCAGTGAGCCAGGGTATTCCAAAGAGACC.

Remarks on this clone: A junction end diverges from the germline sequence, so it may reflect a read error. Coverage ceases 3 residues before the CDR3 finishes, and the germline J gene fills in the end. The chain employs TRBV7-7 and TRBJ2-4; 10 bases match TRBD1. Germline V gene sequence: CDR1 SSHAT, CDR2 FNYEAQ (reference sequence). The CDR3 is made up of 17 amino acids. This chain's CDR3 is CASSPLSPGQGFEGQYF. Partial CDR3 DNA: TGTGCTAGCAGCCCGCTCTCCCCGGGACAGGGGTTCGAAGGT.

With regard to this clone: The read is 3 residues too short to cover the CDR3 end, so that end is filled in from the germline J gene. V gene TRBV7-3 combines with J gene TRBJ1-3; D gene unclear. CDR3 length: 13 residues. Trimming took 10 bases from V and 4 from J, leaving 14 bases between them. In germline, CDR1 is SGHTA, CDR2 FQGTGA. CDR3 residues: CATSSAVGNTIYF. CDR3 DNA (partial): TGTGCCACCTCCAGCGCCGTGGGAAACACC. Filled out from reference TRBV7-3 and TRBJ1-3, the complete variable domain reads GAGVSQTPSNKVTEKGKYVELRCDPISGHTALYWYRQSLGQGPEFLIYFQGTGAADDSGLPNDRFFAVRPEGSVSTLKIQRTERGDSAVYLCATSSAVGNTIYFGEGSWLTVV.

Regarding this clone: The CDR3 end falls 3 residues outside the read, so it is completed with the germline J gene. The rearrangement uses TRBV11-1 and TRBJ2-1; TRBD1 is a possible D gene (6 bases). This CDR3 spans 15 amino acids. The germline CDR1 and CDR2 sequences are SGHAT and FQDESV (reference sequence). Trimming removed 5 bases from V and 9 bases from J, with 20 bases in between. The DNA read from the CDR3 is TGTGCCAGCAGCCCCGACGGCATCGGACAGATTGAG. Translation gives CASSPDGIGQIE. The CDR3 reads in full as CASSPDGIGQIEQFF.

Remarks on this clone: The read is 3 residues too short to cover the CDR3 end, so that end is filled in from the germline J gene. The V call is TRBV18, the J call TRBJ1-1; tentative D call: TRBD1 (6 bases). Germline CDR1 and CDR2: KGHSH and LQKENI. Between the trimmed V and J ends, which lost 3 bases and 1 base, there was a span of 15 bases. This CDR3 spans 16 amino acids. CDR3 region: CASSPSRAGANTEAFF. The sequenced part of the CDR3 DNA is TGTGCCAGCTCACCCTCCCGGGCAGGGGCGAACACTGAA. Based on the CDR3 plus reference TRBV18 and TRBJ1-1, the full variable domain is NAGVMQNPRHLVRRRGQEARLRCSPMKGHSHVYWYRQLPEEGLKFMVYLQKENIIDESGMPKERFSAEFPKEGPSILRIQQVVRGDSAAYFCASSPSRAGANTEAFFGQGTRLTVV.

Note on this clone: The read ends 3 residues shy of where the CDR3 ends; the end is completed using the germline J gene. V usage is TRBV18 and J usage is TRBJ1-1, with no clear D. The CDR3 covers 14 residues. Germline V CDR1 and CDR2: KGHSH, LQKENI. V was cut by 3 bases and J by 1 base, with 9 bases left in between. The CDR3 is CASSPGGGNTEAFF. The covered CDR3 bases are TGTGCCAGCTCACCCGGCGGAGGGAACACTGAA. Full variable domain (missing parts from reference TRBV18 and TRBJ1-1): NAGVMQNPRHLVRRRGQEARLRCSPMKGHSHVYWYRQLPEEGLKFMVYLQKENIIDESGMPKERFSAEFPKEGPSILRIQQVVRGDSAAYFCASSPGGGNTEAFFGQGTRLTVV.

The CDR3 reads CSATPLRVAYNEQFF. CDR3 bases read: TGCAGTGCTACCCCATTGCGAGTGGCCTACAATGAG. V usage is TRBV20-1 and J usage is TRBJ2-1, with D unclear. The DNA ends 3 residues before the CDR3 does, and the rest of the CDR3 is filled in from the germline J gene. Germline lookup yields CDR1 DFQATT and CDR2 SNEGSKA (reference sequence). Trimming left V 4 bases short and J 2 bases short, with 15 bases between. The CDR3 runs 15 residues.

With respect to this clone: The observed sequence ends 3 residues before the CDR3 terminus, with the missing tail filled in from the germline J gene. The chain has TRBV23-1 and TRBJ1-1; 8 bases are a match to TRBD1. TRBV23-1 is filed as an ORF, its function uncertain. Trimming took 8 bases from V and 7 from J; bases not matched to a gene: 6. The CDR3 is made up of 12 amino acids. CDR3 DNA, as far as it was read: TGCGCCAGCCCCAGGGGGCGAAGTGAA. Protein product: CASPRGRSE. The full CDR3 sequence reads CASPRGRSEAFF.

In regard to this clone: From the germline J gene comes the end of the CDR3, since the read stops 3 residues before it. V usage is TRBV7-9 and J usage is TRBJ1-1; D not certain. CDR1 and CDR2 from the germline V gene are SEHNR and FQNEAQ (reference sequence). The CDR3 has 13 amino acids. V lost 1 base and J lost 3, with 6 bases in between. CDR3 DNA, as far as it was read: TGTGCCAGCAGCTTAGACGGGGACACTGAA. It encodes CASSLDGDTE. The full CDR3 reads CASSLDGDTEAFF.

On this clone: The CDR3 is cut off 3 residues early in the read; its end comes from the germline J gene. The chain joins TRBV19 to TRBJ2-7; 8 bases are a match to TRBD1. Germline trimming cut 1 base from V and 4 bases from J; bases unmatched to any gene: 12. The V gene's germline CDR1 is LNHDA and CDR2 SQIVND (reference sequence). The CDR3 has 17 amino acids. The DNA read from the CDR3 is TGTGCCAGTAGTATAGCCCCACCTGGACAGGGTGGGTACGAG. It specifies CASSIAPPGQGGYE. The full CDR3 protein reads CASSIAPPGQGGYEQYF.

On this clone itself: Coverage ceases 3 residues before the CDR3 finishes, and the germline J gene fills in the end. V and J are TRBV10-3 and TRBJ1-2; no clear D gene. The V and J ends lost 3 bases and 4 bases respectively, with 3 bases between them. Germline lookup yields CDR1 ENHRY and CDR2 SYGVKD. The CDR3 is 11 amino acids. The CDR3 protein is CAISDFYGYTF. The sequenced part of the CDR3 DNA is TGTGCCATCAGTGACTTCTATGGC.

Partial CDR3 DNA: TGCGCCAGCAGTTGGGAGGGGGTCTACAATGAG. Its translation is CASSWEGVYNE. The complete CDR3 protein is CASSWEGVYNEQFF. This chain joins TRBV5-1 and TRBJ2-1, with D possibly being TRBD2 (7 bases). The sequenced fragment ends 3 residues before the CDR3 boundary, so the rest is inferred from the germline J gene. CDR3 length: 14 amino acids. Germline V gene sequence: CDR1 SGHRS, CDR2 YFSETQ. With 5 bases removed from V and 3 bases from J, the gap between germline ends came to 12 bases.

About this clone: The read halts 3 residues ahead of the CDR3 end, with the missing end drawn from the germline J gene. The chain has TRBV20-1 and TRBJ2-1, with 12 positions matching TRBD2. CDR1 is DFQATT and CDR2 is SNEGSKA in the germline V gene (reference sequence). The V segment lost 3 bases and the J segment 6 bases; nucleotides outside the gene matches: 0. This CDR3 is 13 amino acids long. Incomplete CDR3 DNA: TGCAGTGCTAGGACTAGCGGGAGCAATGAG. Translating gives CSARTSGSNE. The full CDR3 reads CSARTSGSNEQFF.

As concerns this clone: The read stops 3 residues short of the end of the CDR3; the missing end is completed from the germline J gene. This chain uses TRBV7-2 with TRBJ2-2; 7 bases map to TRBD1. V was clipped by 1 base and J by 6 bases; unmatched bases: 5. This CDR3 region has 15 residues. Germline-derived CDR1 and CDR2 are SGHTA and FQGNSA. The covered CDR3 bases are TGTGCCAGCAGCTTAGGACAGGGAACGCCCGGGGAG. Translating gives CASSLGQGTPGE. In full, the CDR3 reads CASSLGQGTPGELFF.

As for this clone: Read coverage stops 3 residues before the CDR3 terminus; the germline J gene supplies the remainder. This chain links TRBV2 with TRBJ1-2, with D unresolved. V shed 6 bases and J shed 5 bases, with 19 bases lying between them. The CDR3 spans 15 residues. CDR1 and CDR2 (germline): SNHLY, FYNNEI. CDR3 sequence: CASRNGLTSIYGYTF. The CDR3 DNA, read in part, is TGTGCCAGCAGGAACGGACTCACGTCCATATATGGC.

Of note for this clone: The junction differs from germline at one of its ends, possibly a read error. The read halts 3 residues ahead of the CDR3 end, with the missing end drawn from the germline J gene. This CDR3 is also generated by other DNA sequences in the sample. The rearrangement links TRBV18 to TRBJ1-3; TRBD1 agrees at 8 bases. This CDR3 is 16 amino acids long. Germline V gene lookup returns CDR1 KGHSH and CDR2 LQKENI. CDR3 protein: CASSPLRTGTGNTIYF. The sequenced part of the CDR3 DNA is TGTGCCAGCTCACCACTCCGGACAGGGACTGGAAACACG.

As for this clone: The DNA ends 3 residues before the CDR3 does, and the rest of the CDR3 is filled in from the germline J gene. The chain is built from TRBV6-1 and TRBJ2-1; D is perhaps TRBD1 (5 bases). The CDR3 runs to 15 residues. V lost 3 bases to trimming and J lost 2 bases, with 11 bases between them. Germline V CDR1 and CDR2: MNHNS, SASEGT. Partial CDR3 DNA: TGTGCCAGCAGTGACAGTCCAGGGACCTACAATGAG. Its protein product is CASSDSPGTYNE. The whole CDR3 reads CASSDSPGTYNEQFF.

To note about this clone: The read ends 3 residues before the CDR3 terminus; that terminus is restored from the germline J gene. The chain joins TRBV5-1 to TRBJ2-7; TRBD1 matches 10 bases. The CDR3 consists of 20 residues. Germline V lookup: CDR1 SGHRS, CDR2 YFSETQ. The J segment lost 2 bases and the V segment lost 4 bases, leaving 21 bases of the junction unmatched. The CDR3 reads CASSGDQGDRGQEYPYEQYF. CDR3 DNA, as far as it was read: TGCGCCAGCAGCGGGGATCAAGGGGACAGGGGACAGGAATATCCCTACGAG. Using reference TRBV5-1 and TRBJ2-7 for the parts outside the CDR3, the full variable domain is KAGVTQTPRYLIKTRGQQVTLSCSPISGHRSVSWYQQTPGQGLQFLFEYFSETQRNKGNFPGRFSGRQFSNSRSEMNVSTLELGDSALYLCASSGDQGDRGQEYPYEQYFGPGTRLTVT.

CDR3 amino acids: CASSLSGQGIENYGYTF. The CDR3 bases that were read are TGTGCCAGCAGCTTAAGCGGACAGGGCATTGAAAACTATGGC. The chain has TRBV7-3 and TRBJ1-2; 8 nucleotides agree with TRBD1. The observed sequence ends 3 residues before the CDR3 terminus, with the missing tail filled in from the germline J gene. The V and J ends lost 1 base and 2 bases, in that order; junction bases with no gene match: 9. Germline CDR1 and CDR2: SGHTA and FQGTGA. This CDR3 is built from 17 residues.

The covered CDR3 bases are TGCAGTGCTGCCCTGACAGGGGACGAGACC. It translates to CSAALTGDET. From start to end, the CDR3 is CSAALTGDETQYF. V gene TRBV20-1 combines with J gene TRBJ2-5, with 8 bases lining up with TRBD1. Read sequence stops 3 residues before the CDR3 end, and the germline J gene provides the missing end. V gave up 5 bases and J gave up 5 bases; unmatched junction bases: 7. Germline values: CDR1 DFQATT, CDR2 SNEGSKA (reference sequence). There are 13 residues in the CDR3.

About this clone itself: One junction end does not reproduce the germline sequence, and a read error may be involved. The read terminates 3 residues ahead of where the CDR3 ends, so the germline J gene completes it. The rearrangement uses TRBV5-6 and TRBJ1-2, with unresolved D. The germline CDR1 and CDR2 sequences are SGHDT and YYEEEE. The CDR3 has 11 residues. CDR3 sequence reads: CPSSFASLYTF. Incomplete CDR3 DNA: TGTCCCAGCAGCTTTGCGAGCCTC. Filled out from reference TRBV5-6 and TRBJ1-2, the complete variable domain reads DAGVTQSPTHLIKTRGQQVTLRCSPKSGHDTVSWYQQALGQGPQFIFQYYEEEERQRGNFPDRFSGHQFPNYSSELNVNALLLGDSALYLCPSSFASLYTFGSGTRLTVV.

For this clone: The read gets to within 3 residues of the CDR3 end, and the germline J gene fills in the rest. The chain couples TRBV7-2 to TRBJ1-3, with TRBD1 as a possible D gene (6 bases). This CDR3 contains 15 residues. Germline V lookup: CDR1 SGHTA, CDR2 FQGNSA. V lost 5 bases and J lost 0, with 11 bases in between. CDR3 residues: CASSITGSSGNTIYF. The sequenced part of the CDR3 DNA is TGTGCCAGCAGCATTACAGGGAGCTCTGGAAACACC.

About this clone: Coverage ceases 3 residues before the CDR3 finishes, and the germline J gene fills in the end. The chain links TRBV7-8 to TRBJ2-2; possible D gene TRBD1, 6 bases. CDR1 and CDR2 (germline): SGHVS, FQNEAQ. The CDR3 is 17 amino acids. The CDR3 DNA, read in part, is TGTGCCAGCAGCTTAGCGGGCAGGGGTCCAACTAATGAAAAG. It codes for CASSLAGRGPTNEK. The entire CDR3 sequence reads CASSLAGRGPTNEKLFF.

A word on this clone: The read ends 3 residues shy of where the CDR3 ends; the end is completed using the germline J gene. The V gene is TRBV2, the J gene TRBJ1-2; TRBD1 agrees at 8 bases. CDR3 size: 15 residues. V lost 3 bases and J lost 6; bases outside the gene matches: 9. CDR1 SNHLY and CDR2 FYNNEI come from the germline V gene. The chain's CDR3 is CASSEEQGAADGYTF. Incomplete CDR3 DNA: TGTGCCAGCAGTGAGGAGCAGGGGGCTGCGGATGGC.

Of note for this clone: The read falls 3 residues short of the CDR3 end, and the missing part is taken from the germline J gene. V is TRBV7-2 and J is TRBJ1-2; tentatively, D is TRBD1 (5 bases). The V end was cut by 4 bases, the J end by 1 base, with 7 bases between. This CDR3 contains 13 residues. CDR1 is SGHTA and CDR2 is FQGNSA in the germline V gene. The CDR3 here is CASSSGLNYGYTF. The sequenced part of the CDR3 DNA is TGTGCCAGCAGCTCGGGACTTAACTATGGC. Variable domain in full (rest from reference TRBV7-2 and TRBJ1-2): GAGVSQSPSNKVTEKGKDVELRCDPISGHTALYWYRQSLGQGLEFLIYFQGNSAPDKSGLPSDRFSAERTGGSVSTLTIQRTQQEDSAVYLCASSSGLNYGYTFGSGTRLTVV.

Concerning this clone itself: The junction departs from the called germline gene at one end, perhaps through a read error. The read terminates 3 residues ahead of where the CDR3 ends, so the germline J gene completes it. The V call is TRBV4-2, the J call TRBJ2-1; TRBD1 might be the D (6 bases). Germline CDR1 and CDR2: LGHNA and YNFKEQ. The CDR3 is 16 amino acids. The covered CDR3 bases are TGCGCCAGCAGCCAAACCCCAGGGGACACCTACAATGAG. Translating it yields CASSQTPGDTYNE. The entire CDR3 protein reads CASSQTPGDTYNEQFF.

Concerning this clone itself: The read finishes 3 residues shy of the CDR3 end, and the germline J gene is used to complete it. V is TRBV5-1 and J is TRBJ1-2, with TRBD1 identical over 9 bases. In germline, CDR1 is SGHRS, CDR2 YFSETQ. V trimming: 4 bases; J trimming: 4 bases; junction bases outside the gene matches: 8. CDR3 size: 15 residues. CDR3 in amino acids: CASSRGTGSLYGYTF. The covered CDR3 bases are TGCGCCAGCAGCCGCGGGACAGGGTCGCTCTATGGC.

As regards this clone: The read gets to within 3 residues of the CDR3 end, and the germline J gene fills in the rest. This chain uses TRBV7-2 with TRBJ2-2, with a tentative D call TRBD2 (6 bases). CDR3 length equals 14 residues. Germline CDR1 and CDR2: SGHTA and FQGNSA. Partial CDR3 DNA: TGTGCCAGCAGCTTAGTAGGAGGGTATGAAAAG. Amino acids: CASSLVGGYEK. The whole CDR3 is CASSLVGGYEKLFF.